Each of the 24 T cell receptor beta chains below was sequenced from the same sample in a study of radiation and T cells in renal cell carcinoma. Described time point: baseline pretreatment blood. Treatment of the sample: 15 Gy SBRT to primary tumor, nephrectomy 4 weeks later. Assay: immunoSEQ multiplex PCR; the TCRdb copy retains only in-frame clones and omits some. The sample has about 50,000 clones; around 83% are singletons. The specimen was blood, collected from a patient whose treatment included radiotherapy and nephrectomy. The source of these receptors is a woman between 65 and 79 years old with renal cell carcinoma.

This clone was observed a handful of times. J is TRBJ2-7 and V is TRBV5-1, with a weak D call TRBD2 (6 bases). Germline CDR1 and CDR2: SGHRS and YFSETQ. Between the trimmed V and J ends, which lost 4 bases and 3 bases, there was a span of 14 bases. CDR3 length equals 14 residues. The CDR3 nucleotides are TGCGCCAGCAGCCGACAGCCGGGAGACTACGAGCAGTACTTC. Translated: CASSRQPGDYEQYF.

The chain has TRBV19 and TRBJ1-5, with TRBD1 matching 8 bases. The length of the CDR3 is 16 residues. From germline, CDR1 is LNHDA and CDR2 SQIVND (reference sequence). V lost 2 bases, J lost 4 bases, and 7 bases stayed unmatched. The CDR3 region has the DNA TGTGCCAGTAGTATAACCCAGGGGGCTGGTAATCAGCCCCAGCATTTT. The encoded protein is CASSITQGAGNQPQHF.

The chain joins TRBV6-5 to TRBJ1-5; a possible D gene is TRBD1 (5 bases). The CDR3 extends over 15 amino acids. Deletions cut 6 bases from V and 6 bases from J, with 18 bases between. Germline V gene sequence: CDR1 MNHEY, CDR2 SVGAGI. DNA for the CDR3: TGTGCCAGCAGGTCTACGCGAGGGGAACTTCAGCCCCAGCATTTT. Its translation: CASRSTRGELQPQHF.

V and J are TRBV6-6 and TRBJ1-1, with D perhaps TRBD1 (5 bases). Germline V lookup: CDR1 MNHNY, CDR2 SVGAGI (reference sequence). Trimming stripped 0 bases from V and 1 base from J, with 9 bases between. This CDR3 is built from 15 residues. CDR3 bases: TGTGCCAGCAGTTACTCGGGGCAGGGGAACACTGAAGCTTTCTTT. It is translated as CASSYSGQGNTEAFF.

The rearrangement joins TRBV7-2 to TRBJ1-4; 7 bases are a match to TRBD1. The V gene end was trimmed by 5 bases and the J gene end by 2 bases; junction bases not matched to a gene: 5. This CDR3 has 15 amino acids. In germline, CDR1 is SGHTA, CDR2 FQGNSA. The CDR3 loop is CASSVRQGTNEKLFF. DNA for the CDR3: TGTGCCAGCAGCGTCAGACAGGGTACTAATGAAAAACTGTTTTTT.

V gene TRBV6-1 combines with J gene TRBJ2-7; weak D call: TRBD1 (6 bases). The CDR3 runs 15 residues. V dropped 6 bases and J dropped 3 bases, with 18 bases sitting between them. The V gene's germline CDR1 is MNHNS and CDR2 SASEGT. CDR3 sequence reads: CASRGTGRGIYEQYF. In DNA, the CDR3 is TGTGCCAGCAGGGGAACAGGGCGAGGTATCTACGAGCAGTACTTC.

The CDR3 here is CASRGPPTDTQYF. CDR3 nucleotide sequence: TGTGCCAGCCGGGGGCCACCCACAGATACGCAGTATTTT. This sequence joins TRBV19 and TRBJ2-3; the D gene could be TRBD1 or TRBD2 (6 bases each). The V end lost 9 bases, the J end lost 2 bases, and 12 bases lay between the germline ends. The CDR3 consists of 13 residues. Germline loops: CDR1 LNHDA, CDR2 SQIVND (reference sequence).

V usage is TRBV9 and J usage is TRBJ2-7, with TRBD1 identical over 7 bases. V dropped 3 bases and J dropped 6; count of bases not matched to a gene: 6. This CDR3 has 13 amino acids. Germline values: CDR1 SGDLS, CDR2 YYNGEE. DNA of the CDR3: TGTGCCAGCAGCGCGGGACAGTCTGTCGAGCAGTACTTC. Protein product: CASSAGQSVEQYF.

The chain carries TRBV6-1 and TRBJ1-2; D is undetermined. From germline, CDR1 is MNHNS and CDR2 SASEGT. The V gene lost 0 bases and the J gene lost 2 bases, with 7 bases spanning the gap. The CDR3 covers 14 residues. The CDR3 sequence is CASSEALGNYGYTF. CDR3 coding DNA: TGTGCCAGCAGTGAAGCGCTGGGGAACTATGGCTACACCTTC.

A note on this clone: The junction does not match germline at one end; this may be a read error. The CDR3 bases are TGCAGTGCTAGAGATTTCGACAGGGACCTCTTT. This gives the protein CSARDFDRDLF. The rearrangement joins TRBV20-1 to TRBJ1-1; 7 nucleotides match TRBD1. This CDR3 comprises 11 residues. Germline assignment: CDR1 DFQATT and CDR2 SNEGSKA (reference sequence).

This chain connects TRBV2 to TRBJ2-1; TRBD2 matches at 13 bases. The V segment lost 5 bases and the J segment 8 bases; nucleotides outside the gene matches: 9. Looked up from germline, CDR1 is SNHLY and CDR2 is FYNNEI. The CDR3 length is 16 residues. The chain's CDR3 is CASSTGTSGIGDEQFF. The CDR3 DNA follows: TGTGCCAGCAGTACCGGGACTAGCGGGATAGGTGATGAGCAGTTCTTC. The full variable domain, in which reference TRBV2 and TRBJ2-1 provide the parts outside the CDR3, is EPEVTQTPSHQVTQMGQEVILRCVPISNHLYFYWYRQILGQKVEFLVSFYNNEISEKSEIFDDQFSVERPDGSNFTLKIRSTKLEDSAMYFCASSTGTSGIGDEQFFGPGTRLTVL.

This chain links TRBV19 with TRBJ2-7; 9 nucleotides match TRBD1. Losses at the gene ends were 9 bases for V and 6 bases for J; bases not matched to a gene: 12. CDR3 length: 14 amino acids. In germline, CDR1 is LNHDA, CDR2 SQIVND (reference sequence). The CDR3 reads CASGAGTGKREQYF. CDR3 in DNA: TGTGCCAGCGGTGCCGGGACAGGGAAACGCGAGCAGTACTTC.

The rearrangement joins TRBV7-6 to TRBJ2-5, with a weak D call TRBD2 (6 bases). Trimming took off 4 bases at V and 1 base at J, with 10 bases between the two ends. The germline CDR1 and CDR2 sequences are SGHVS and FNYEAQ. CDR3 size: 14 residues. CDR3 bases: TGTGCCAGCAGCTGGAGCGGGCGCCAAGAGACCCAGTACTTC. As protein: CASSWSGRQETQYF.

The chain uses TRBV7-8 and TRBJ2-7, with 7 positions matching TRBD1. CDR1 SGHVS and CDR2 FQNEAQ come from the germline V gene. The CDR3 loop spans 14 amino acids. The J segment lost 3 bases and the V segment lost 4 bases, leaving 6 bases of the junction unmatched. In DNA, the CDR3 is TGTGCCAGCAGCTCTCCGACAGGGTTCTACGAGCAGTACTTC. Residues: CASSSPTGFYEQYF.

The gene calls are TRBV4-1 and TRBJ1-5, with D uncertain. V shed 0 bases and J shed 8 bases, with 17 bases lying between them. The CDR3 runs to 16 residues. CDR1 is MGHRA and CDR2 is YSYEKL in the germline V gene. The CDR3 sequence is CASSQEKTGIIEPQHF. CDR3 nucleotides: TGCGCCAGCAGCCAAGAGAAGACTGGGATTATCGAGCCCCAGCATTTT.

The chain carries TRBV7-2 and TRBJ1-1; 8 nucleotides agree with TRBD1. Germline V CDR1 and CDR2: SGHTA, FQGNSA. There are 15 residues in the CDR3. Unmatched junction bases numbered 7, after V lost 7 bases and J lost 0 bases. The DNA for the CDR3 is TGTGCCAGCACCTTTACGACAGGGGTGAACACTGAAGCTTTCTTT. This translates into CASTFTTGVNTEAFF.

The chain is built from TRBV5-1 and TRBJ1-3; the D is unclear. With 2 bases removed from V and 0 bases from J, the gap between germline ends came to 12 bases. This CDR3 contains 16 residues. In germline, CDR1 is SGHRS, CDR2 YFSETQ. The CDR3 region has the DNA TGCGCCAGCAGCTTAGGAGGAGTACACTCTGGAAACACCATATATTTT. It codes for CASSLGGVHSGNTIYF. Full variable domain (outside the CDR3, taken from reference TRBV5-1 and TRBJ1-3): KAGVTQTPRYLIKTRGQQVTLSCSPISGHRSVSWYQQTPGQGLQFLFEYFSETQRNKGNFPGRFSGRQFSNSRSEMNVSTLELGDSALYLCASSLGGVHSGNTIYFGEGSWLTVV.

As concerns this clone: One end of the junction fails to match germline, which may point to a read error. The chain has TRBV14 and TRBJ2-5; no clear D. Germline V gene sequence: CDR1 SGHDN, CDR2 FVKESK. The CDR3 has 15 amino acids. CDR3 in amino acids: CASSQVTTRQDTQYF. The CDR3 nucleotides are TGTGCCAGCAGCCAAGTGACAACCCGACAAGATACCCAGTACTTC.

This chain joins TRBV2 and TRBJ1-4; TRBD1 matches at 7 bases. This CDR3 is 15 amino acids long. Germline values: CDR1 SNHLY, CDR2 FYNNEI. The trim removed 4 bases at V and 7 bases at J, leaving 9 bases unmatched. CDR3 sequence (DNA): TGTGCCAGCAGTGGGGGGACAGCCTTCGGTGAAAAACTGTTTTTT. Its protein is CASSGGTAFGEKLFF.

The chain has TRBV6-5 and TRBJ1-5, with D uncertain. Per the germline V gene, CDR1 is MNHEY and CDR2 is SVGAGI. V was cut by 2 bases and J by 2 bases, with 7 bases left in between. The CDR3 sequence is 14 residues long. CDR3 nucleotide sequence: TGTGCCAGCAGTTACGCGGCAGGCAATCAGCCCCAGCATTTT. Protein product: CASSYAAGNQPQHF.

This clone was detected once. The J gene is TRBJ2-5, the V gene TRBV2; D gene unclear. V lost 2 bases to trimming and J lost 0 bases, with 13 bases between them. The germline CDR1 and CDR2 sequences are SNHLY and FYNNEI. The CDR3 extends over 16 amino acids. The CDR3: CASSEIDTWYQETQYF. The CDR3 DNA sequence: TGTGCCAGCAGTGAAATCGACACTTGGTACCAAGAGACCCAGTACTTC.

This clone was seen only a few times. The rearrangement uses TRBV2 and TRBJ1-1; perhaps TRBD1 as D (5 bases). The CDR3 extends over 13 amino acids. V was trimmed by 5 bases and J by 4 bases, leaving 11 bases between them. CDR1 SNHLY and CDR2 FYNNEI come from the germline V gene. The CDR3 sequence is CASSSRGGTEAFF. DNA for the CDR3: TGTGCCAGCAGTTCAAGGGGCGGCACTGAAGCTTTCTTT.

This chain joins TRBV25-1 and TRBJ2-5; 8 nucleotides align to TRBD1. The CDR3 is 14 amino acids. J gave up 1 base and V 3 bases, and 1 base lay outside the gene matches. Per germline, CDR1 MGHDK and CDR2 SYGVNS. The CDR3 here is CASSDDRGQETQYF. In DNA form, the CDR3 reads TGTGCCAGCAGTGACGACAGGGGCCAAGAGACCCAGTACTTC.

The chain couples TRBV5-1 to TRBJ2-1, with 11 bases aligning to TRBD2. V lost 4 bases to trimming and J lost 5 bases; unmatched junction nucleotides: 2. CDR1 is SGHRS and CDR2 is YFSETQ in the germline V gene. The CDR3 runs to 14 residues. The CDR3 sequence: CASSPGLADNEQFF. For the CDR3, the DNA is TGCGCCAGCAGCCCGGGACTAGCGGACAATGAGCAGTTCTTC.